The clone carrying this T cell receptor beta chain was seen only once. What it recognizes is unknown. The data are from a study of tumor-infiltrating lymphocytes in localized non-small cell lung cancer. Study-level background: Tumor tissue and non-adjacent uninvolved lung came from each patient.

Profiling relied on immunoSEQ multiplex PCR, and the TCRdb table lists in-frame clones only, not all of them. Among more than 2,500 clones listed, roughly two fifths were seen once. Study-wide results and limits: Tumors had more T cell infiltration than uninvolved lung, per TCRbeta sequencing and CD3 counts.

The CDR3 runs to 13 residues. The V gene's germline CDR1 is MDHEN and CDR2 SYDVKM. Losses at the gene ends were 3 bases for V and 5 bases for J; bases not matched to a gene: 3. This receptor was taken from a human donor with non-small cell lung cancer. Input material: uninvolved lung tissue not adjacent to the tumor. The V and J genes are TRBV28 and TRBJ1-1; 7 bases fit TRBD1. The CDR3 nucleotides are TGTGCCAGCAGTTTCACGACAGGGACTGAAGCTTTCTTT. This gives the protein CASSFTTGTEAFF.